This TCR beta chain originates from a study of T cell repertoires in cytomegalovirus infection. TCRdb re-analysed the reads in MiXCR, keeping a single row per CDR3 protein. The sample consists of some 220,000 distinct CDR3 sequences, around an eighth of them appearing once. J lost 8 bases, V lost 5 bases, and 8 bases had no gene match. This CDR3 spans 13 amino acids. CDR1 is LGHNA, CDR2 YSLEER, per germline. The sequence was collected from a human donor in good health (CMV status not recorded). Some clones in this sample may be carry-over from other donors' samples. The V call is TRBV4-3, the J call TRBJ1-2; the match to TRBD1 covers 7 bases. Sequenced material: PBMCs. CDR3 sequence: CASSSGTEQGYTF. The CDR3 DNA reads TGCGCCAGCAGCTCCGGGACAGAGCAAGGCTACACCTTC.